These 15 T cell receptor beta chains were sequenced from one sample in a study of blood T cell repertoires in COVID-19 (dated by TCRdb to about 2020). Receptor amplification or capture employed the immunoSEQ multiplex PCR assay. The immuneACCESS repertoire file appears here via TCRdb, limited to in-frame rearrangements. These files lack a portion of the clones; in checked studies, under half of the deficit traces to unresolved V genes, and the cause of the others is not known. Across this sample there are over 200,000 clones, with less than 85% seen only once. The ten largest account for around 2.6% of the sample. Sequencing used peripheral blood. The receptors here all came from a woman aged 70-85 years with active or convalescent COVID-19.

The chain couples TRBV29-1 to TRBJ1-1, with a possible D match to TRBD1 (6 bases). V gave up 7 bases and J gave up 1 base, with 13 bases separating them. The CDR3 contains 13 residues. Germline CDR1 SQVTM, CDR2 ANQGSEA. The CDR3 DNA is TGCAGCGGCCGGGGGGCGACGAACACTGAAGCTTTCTTT. Encoded protein: CSGRGATNTEAFF.

The sample holds a few counts of this clone. The V and J genes are TRBV6-5 and TRBJ2-2, with a weak D call TRBD2 (6 bases). Germline CDR1 and CDR2: MNHEY and SVGAGI. Trimming pared 2 bases from V and 2 bases from J, leaving 9 bases between. The CDR3 loop spans 15 amino acids. Here the CDR3 reads CASSYGGVNTGELFF. The CDR3, as DNA: TGTGCCAGCAGTTACGGCGGGGTTAACACCGGGGAGCTGTTTTTT.

The CDR3 sequence is CASSERTRGEGPLHF. The CDR3, as DNA: TGTGCCAGCAGCGAACGCACCAGGGGCGAGGGGCCCCTCCACTTT. The chain is built from TRBV7-6 and TRBJ1-6; the D gene is possibly TRBD1 (6 bases). The CDR3 sequence is 15 residues long. The V and J ends lost 5 bases and 13 bases respectively, with 21 bases between them. Germline V lookup: CDR1 SGHVS, CDR2 FNYEAQ.

This clone has a handful of counts. The J gene is TRBJ1-2, the V gene TRBV5-4, with 8 positions matching TRBD1. The CDR3 is 14 amino acids. Trimming removed 1 base from V and 5 bases from J; junction bases left unmatched: 4. Looked up from germline, CDR1 is SGHNT and CDR2 is YYREEE (reference sequence). The CDR3 coding sequence is TGTGCCAGCAGCTTGCAGGGGGCTGAATATGGCTACACCTTC. Translating it yields CASSLQGAEYGYTF.

The table lists this clone with a count of one. The V gene is TRBV2, the J gene TRBJ1-4; D unclear. The CDR3 is made up of 17 amino acids. V was pared by 6 bases and J by 8 bases, with 25 bases between. Germline lookup yields CDR1 SNHLY and CDR2 FYNNEI. The CDR3 sequence is CASRPAVAVRPGEKLFF. The DNA of the CDR3 is TGTGCCAGCAGGCCAGCGGTCGCCGTGCGGCCGGGAGAAAAACTGTTTTTT.

This chain uses TRBV18 with TRBJ2-7; a possible D gene is TRBD1 (5 bases). CDR3 size: 14 residues. Germline CDR1 and CDR2: KGHSH and LQKENI. With 2 bases removed from V and 3 bases from J, the gap between germline ends came to 11 bases. This CDR3 is CASSPGATNYEQYF. The CDR3 nucleotides are TGTGCCAGCTCACCAGGGGCAACAAACTACGAGCAGTACTTC.

The gene calls are TRBV6-4 and TRBJ1-2; 7 nucleotides line up with TRBD1. The CDR3 runs to 17 residues. The V gene's germline CDR1 is MRHNA and CDR2 SNTAGT. The V gene end was trimmed by 7 bases and the J gene end by 5 bases; junction bases not matched to a gene: 19. The chain's CDR3 is CASILPHCGTANYGYTF. DNA of the CDR3: TGTGCCAGCATTCTCCCTCACTGCGGGACAGCCAATTATGGCTACACCTTC.

The V and J genes are TRBV9 and TRBJ2-2; a weak D match, TRBD2 (5 bases). V was trimmed by 2 bases and J by 4 bases, leaving 9 bases between them. The CDR3 covers 14 residues. Germline values: CDR1 SGDLS, CDR2 YYNGEE. The CDR3 coding sequence is TGTGCCAGCAGCGTTGGAGCGGCCACCGGGGAGCTGTTTTTT. Amino acid sequence: CASSVGAATGELFF.

This sequence joins TRBV14 and TRBJ2-4; D uncertain. V shed 2 bases and J shed 2 bases, with 7 bases lying between them. The CDR3 is 14 amino acids. Germline values: CDR1 SGHDN, CDR2 FVKESK. The CDR3 sequence: CASSQTGPKNIQYF. The CDR3 DNA reads TGTGCCAGCAGCCAAACGGGTCCCAAAAACATTCAGTACTTC.

V and J are TRBV19 and TRBJ1-6; D unresolved. CDR1 and CDR2 (germline): LNHDA, SQIVND (reference sequence). The CDR3 covers 14 residues. The V and J ends lost 2 bases and 8 bases respectively, with 10 bases between them. The DNA of the CDR3 is TGTGCCAGTAGTATATGGCGGCAAGATTCACCCCTCCACTTT. Encoded protein: CASSIWRQDSPLHF.

This clone has more than one count but fewer than ten. CDR3 in amino acids: CATSWTGAGETQYF. The CDR3 coding sequence is TGTGCCACCAGCTGGACAGGGGCCGGGGAGACCCAGTACTTC. The chain has TRBV15 and TRBJ2-5; TRBD1 matches at 9 bases. Losses at the gene ends were 5 bases for V and 5 bases for J; bases not matched to a gene: 6. Germline-derived CDR1 and CDR2 are LNHNV and YYDKDF (reference sequence). The CDR3 extends over 14 amino acids.

The chain carries TRBV30 and TRBJ1-1, with 7 positions matching TRBD1. CDR3 length: 16 residues. With V trimmed by 1 base and J by 4 bases, 12 bases remained unmatched. Germline V CDR1 and CDR2: GTSNPN, SVGIG (reference sequence). CDR3 protein: CAWSAGQGGIGTEAFF. CDR3 DNA: TGTGCCTGGAGTGCGGGGCAGGGGGGCATCGGCACTGAAGCTTTCTTT.

The genes are TRBV19 and TRBJ2-7; 8 nucleotides line up with TRBD2. CDR3 length: 15 residues. Trimming removed 3 bases from V and 3 bases from J; junction bases left unmatched: 7. The germline V gene has CDR1 LNHDA and CDR2 SQIVND (reference sequence). The CDR3 DNA sequence: TGTGCCAGTAGTATCGCAGCGGGAGAGATCTACGAGCAGTACTTC. This translates into CASSIAAGEIYEQYF.

CDR3 protein: CASSWGQGTVKQYF. In DNA, the CDR3 is TGCGCCAGCAGCTGGGGACAGGGGACAGTGAAGCAGTACTTC. V is TRBV5-1 and J is TRBJ2-7, with TRBD1 matching 10 bases. Germline values: CDR1 SGHRS, CDR2 YFSETQ. This CDR3 region has 14 residues. J lost 8 bases, V lost 3 bases, and 8 bases had no gene match.

J is TRBJ1-6 and V is TRBV11-2; D gene ambiguous. CDR1 and CDR2 (germline): SGHAT, FQNNGV. The CDR3 extends over 12 amino acids. Trimming shortened V by 5 bases and J by 14 bases, and 13 bases separated the two germline ends. CDR3 sequence: CASSQARLTLHF. CDR3 nucleotides: TGTGCCAGCAGCCAGGCCCGTCTCACCCTCCACTTT.